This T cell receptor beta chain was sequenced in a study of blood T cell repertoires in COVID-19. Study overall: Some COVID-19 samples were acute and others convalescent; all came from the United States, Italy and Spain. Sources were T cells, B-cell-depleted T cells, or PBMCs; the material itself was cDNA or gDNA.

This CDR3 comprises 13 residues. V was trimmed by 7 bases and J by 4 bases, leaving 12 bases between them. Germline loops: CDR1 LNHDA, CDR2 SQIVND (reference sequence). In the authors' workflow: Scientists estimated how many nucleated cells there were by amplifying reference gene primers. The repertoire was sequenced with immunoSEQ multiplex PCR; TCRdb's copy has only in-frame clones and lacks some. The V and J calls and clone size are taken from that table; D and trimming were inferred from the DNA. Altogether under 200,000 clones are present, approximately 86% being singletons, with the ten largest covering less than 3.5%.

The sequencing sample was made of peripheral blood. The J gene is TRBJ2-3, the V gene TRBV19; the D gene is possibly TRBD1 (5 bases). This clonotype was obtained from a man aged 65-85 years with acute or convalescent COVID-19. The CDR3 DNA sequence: TGTGCCAGTAAACCCGAAGGGGCAGATACGCAGTATTTT. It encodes CASKPEGADTQYF.